This record looks at one T cell receptor beta chain sequence and its context. The source of the sample is a study of blood T cell repertoires in COVID-19. TCRdb's table, derived via immunoSEQ multiplex PCR, lists solely in-frame clones and lacks some. In the table there are 70,000 to 85,000 clones, around 83% of which are singletons. V was clipped by 5 bases and J by 3 bases, with 20 bases between them. CDR1 is SGHTA and CDR2 is FQGNSA in the germline V gene. This CDR3 region has 18 residues. The TCR originated in a man of 80 years or more with active or convalescent COVID-19. The V gene is TRBV7-2, the J gene TRBJ2-6, with a possible D match to TRBD2 (6 bases). Source material: peripheral blood. This chain's CDR3 is CASSPGGARAVGANVLTF. The CDR3 DNA sequence: TGTGCCAGCAGCCCCGGAGGGGCGCGCGCAGTTGGGGCCAACGTCCTGACTTTC.